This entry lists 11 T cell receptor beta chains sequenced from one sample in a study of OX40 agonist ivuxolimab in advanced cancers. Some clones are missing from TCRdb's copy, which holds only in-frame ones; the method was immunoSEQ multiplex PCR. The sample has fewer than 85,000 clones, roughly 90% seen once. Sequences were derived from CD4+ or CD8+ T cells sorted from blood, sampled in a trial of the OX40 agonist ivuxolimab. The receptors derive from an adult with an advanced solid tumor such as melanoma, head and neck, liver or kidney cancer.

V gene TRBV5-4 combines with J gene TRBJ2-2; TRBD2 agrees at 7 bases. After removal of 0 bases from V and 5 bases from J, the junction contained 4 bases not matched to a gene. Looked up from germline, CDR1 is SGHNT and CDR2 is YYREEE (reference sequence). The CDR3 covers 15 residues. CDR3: CASSLGWEGTGELFF. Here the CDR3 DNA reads TGTGCCAGCAGCTTGGGATGGGAGGGGACCGGGGAGCTGTTTTTT.

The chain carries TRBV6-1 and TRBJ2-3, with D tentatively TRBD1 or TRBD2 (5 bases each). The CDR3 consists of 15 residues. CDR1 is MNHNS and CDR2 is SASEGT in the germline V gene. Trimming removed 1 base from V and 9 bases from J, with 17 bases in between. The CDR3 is CASSEEGTARHTQYF. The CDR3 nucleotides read TGTGCCAGCAGTGAAGAAGGGACCGCTCGGCACACGCAGTATTTT.

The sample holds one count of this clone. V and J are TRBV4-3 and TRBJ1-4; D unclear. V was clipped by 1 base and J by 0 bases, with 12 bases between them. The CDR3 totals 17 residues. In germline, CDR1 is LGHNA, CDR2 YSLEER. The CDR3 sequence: CASSQGTTEPTNEKLFF. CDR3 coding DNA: TGCGCCAGCAGCCAAGGTACGACCGAGCCAACTAATGAAAAACTGTTTTTT.

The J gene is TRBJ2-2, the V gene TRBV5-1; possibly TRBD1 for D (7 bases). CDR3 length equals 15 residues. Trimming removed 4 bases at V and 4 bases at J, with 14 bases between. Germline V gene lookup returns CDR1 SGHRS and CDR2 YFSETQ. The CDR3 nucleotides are TGCGCCAGCAGCCCGGGGGACAGCTCCACCGGGGAGCTGTTTTTT. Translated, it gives CASSPGDSSTGELFF.

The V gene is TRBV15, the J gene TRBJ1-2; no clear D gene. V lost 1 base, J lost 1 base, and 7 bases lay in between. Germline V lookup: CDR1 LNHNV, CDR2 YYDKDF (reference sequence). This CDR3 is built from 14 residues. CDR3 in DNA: TGTGCCACCAGCAGAGTCCGGGATAACTATGGCTACACCTTC. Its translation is CATSRVRDNYGYTF. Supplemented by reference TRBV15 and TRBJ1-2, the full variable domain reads DAMVIQNPRYQVTQFGKPVTLSCSQTLNHNVMYWYQQKSSQAPKLLFHYYDKDFNNEADTPDNFQSRRPNTSFCFLDIRSPGLGDTAMYLCATSRVRDNYGYTFGSGTRLTVV.

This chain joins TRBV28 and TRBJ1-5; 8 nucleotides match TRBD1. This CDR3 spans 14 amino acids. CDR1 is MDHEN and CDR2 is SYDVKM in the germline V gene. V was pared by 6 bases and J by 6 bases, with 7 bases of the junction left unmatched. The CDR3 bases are TGTGCCAGCAGCCCGACAGGGGACGGTCAGCCCCAGCATTTT. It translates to CASSPTGDGQPQHF.

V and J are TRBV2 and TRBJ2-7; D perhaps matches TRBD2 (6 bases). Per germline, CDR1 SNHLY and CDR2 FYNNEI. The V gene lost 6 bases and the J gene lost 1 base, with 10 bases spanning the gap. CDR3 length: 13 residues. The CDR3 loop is CASRRGESYEQYF. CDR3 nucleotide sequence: TGTGCCAGCAGGCGCGGGGAGTCCTACGAGCAGTACTTC. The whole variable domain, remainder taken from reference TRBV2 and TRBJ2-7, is EPEVTQTPSHQVTQMGQEVILRCVPISNHLYFYWYRQILGQKVEFLVSFYNNEISEKSEIFDDQFSVERPDGSNFTLKIRSTKLEDSAMYFCASRRGESYEQYFGPGTRLTVT.

The CDR3 DNA reads as TGTGCCAGCAGCAGGAGCGGGAGTCGCGCTGAGCAGTTCTTC. Amino acid sequence: CASSRSGSRAEQFF. This chain connects TRBV7-3 to TRBJ2-1; 8 bases are shared with TRBD2. The V segment lost 5 bases and the J segment 9 bases; nucleotides outside the gene matches: 9. The CDR3 is 14 amino acids. Germline V lookup: CDR1 SGHTA, CDR2 FQGTGA.

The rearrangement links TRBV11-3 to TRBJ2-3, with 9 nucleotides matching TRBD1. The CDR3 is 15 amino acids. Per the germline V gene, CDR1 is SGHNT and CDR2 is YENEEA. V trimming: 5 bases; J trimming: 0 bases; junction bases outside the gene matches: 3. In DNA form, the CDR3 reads TGTGCCAGCAGCGTCGGACAGGGGAGCACAGATACGCAGTATTTT. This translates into CASSVGQGSTDTQYF.

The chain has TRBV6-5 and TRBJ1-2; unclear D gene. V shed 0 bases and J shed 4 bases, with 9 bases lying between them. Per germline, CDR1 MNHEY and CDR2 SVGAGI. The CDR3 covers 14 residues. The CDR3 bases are TGTGCCAGCAGTTACTCAAGTCAGGCCTATGGCTACACCTTC. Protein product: CASSYSSQAYGYTF.

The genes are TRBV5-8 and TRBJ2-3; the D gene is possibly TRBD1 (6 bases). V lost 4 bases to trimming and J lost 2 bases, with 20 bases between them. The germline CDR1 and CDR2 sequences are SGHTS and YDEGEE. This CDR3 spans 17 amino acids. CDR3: CASSTGQNVPITDTQYF. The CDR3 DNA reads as TGTGCCAGCAGCACCGGACAGAACGTCCCTATCACAGATACGCAGTATTTT.